Listed below are T cell receptor beta chains from one sample, sequenced in a study of cytomegalovirus exposure and HLA in healthy donors. Sequenced by immunoSEQ multiplex PCR; TCRdb stores in-frame clones only, minus some. The repertoire consists of some 190,000 clones, with around nine tenths occurring once and the leading ten covering around 1.5%. The sample consisted of PBMCs. Receptors originate from a woman aged 18-29 years in good health and CMV-seronegative. Both conserved end residues are part of each CDR3. D genes are given only for firm matches. Clone size is stated in some rows and not others, as once, few, many or a class when expanded.

cdr3_length clone_size j_call d_call v_call cdr3_aa cdr3_nt
15 - TRBJ1-1 - TRBV18 CASSSIRGPHTEAFF TGTGCCAGCTCATCGATCAGGGGCCCGCACACTGAAGCTTTCTTT
15 - TRBJ2-1 TRBD2 TRBV2 CASKLGRGGDNEQFF TGTGCCAGCAAACTAGGGCGGGGGGGGGACAATGAGCAGTTCTTC
16 - TRBJ2-5 - TRBV25-1 CASSEYGTRGQETQYF TGTGCCAGCAGTGAATATGGAACTAGGGGGCAAGAGACCCAGTACTTC
16 - TRBJ1-2 TRBD1 TRBV18 CASSLGQAHRGGGYTF TGTGCCAGCTCTCTCGGACAGGCTCATCGGGGCGGTGGCTACACCTTC
15 - TRBJ2-7 - TRBV5-5 CASSLVPGTTYEQYF TGTGCCAGCAGCTTGGTGCCCGGAACTACCTACGAGCAGTACTTC
13 - TRBJ1-1 - TRBV19 CASSLSGNTEAFF TGTGCCAGTAGTCTCTCGGGGAACACTGAAGCTTTCTTT
14 once TRBJ2-5 - TRBV6-1 CASTLTIPRETQYF TGTGCCAGCACGTTGACAATCCCCCGGGAGACCCAGTACTTC
15 - TRBJ2-7 TRBD2 TRBV30 CALRPGTSETYEQYF TGTGCCCTGAGGCCCGGGACTAGTGAGACCTACGAGCAGTACTTC
11 - TRBJ2-5 - TRBV20-1 CSARTRETQYF TGCAGTGCTAGAACCAGAGAGACCCAGTACTTC
15 - TRBJ2-2 TRBD2 TRBV7-2 CASSVSGGHTGELFF TGTGCCAGCAGCGTAAGCGGGGGGCACACCGGGGAGCTGTTTTTT
22 - TRBJ2-7 TRBD2 TRBV4-2 CASSQDVVRRTSDTPSSYEQYF TGTGCCAGCAGCCAAGACGTAGTTCGGAGGACTAGCGATACCCCCAGCTCCTACGAGCAGTACTTC